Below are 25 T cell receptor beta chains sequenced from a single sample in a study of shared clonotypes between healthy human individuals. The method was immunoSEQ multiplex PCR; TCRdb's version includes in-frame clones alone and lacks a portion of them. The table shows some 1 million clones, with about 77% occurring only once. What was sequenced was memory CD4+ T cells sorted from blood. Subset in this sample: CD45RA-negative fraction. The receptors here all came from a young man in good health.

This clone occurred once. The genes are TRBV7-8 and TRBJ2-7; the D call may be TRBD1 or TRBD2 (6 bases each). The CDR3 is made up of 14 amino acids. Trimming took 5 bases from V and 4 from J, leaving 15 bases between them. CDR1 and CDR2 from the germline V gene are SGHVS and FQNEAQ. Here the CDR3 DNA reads TGTGCCAGCAGCGAAGGGGGGTTAGGTTACGAGCAGTACTTC. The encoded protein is CASSEGGLGYEQYF.

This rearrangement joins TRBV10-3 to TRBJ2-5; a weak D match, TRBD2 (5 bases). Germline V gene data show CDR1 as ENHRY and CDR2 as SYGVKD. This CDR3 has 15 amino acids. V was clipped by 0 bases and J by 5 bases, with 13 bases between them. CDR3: CAISESWGSGETQYF. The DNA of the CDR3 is TGTGCCATCAGTGAGTCCTGGGGTTCGGGGGAGACCCAGTACTTC.

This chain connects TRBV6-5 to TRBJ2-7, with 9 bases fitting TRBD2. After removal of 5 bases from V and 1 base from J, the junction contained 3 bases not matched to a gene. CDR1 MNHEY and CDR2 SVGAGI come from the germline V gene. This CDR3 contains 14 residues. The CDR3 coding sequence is TGTGCCAGCAGTCGACTAGCGGAGTCCTACGAGCAGTACTTC. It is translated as CASSRLAESYEQYF.

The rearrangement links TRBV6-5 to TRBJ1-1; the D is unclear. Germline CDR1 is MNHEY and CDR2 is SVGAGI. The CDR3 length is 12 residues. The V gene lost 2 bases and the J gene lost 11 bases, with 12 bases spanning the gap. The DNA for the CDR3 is TGTGCCAGCAGTTACCCCGGACTCGTCGCTTTCTTT. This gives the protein CASSYPGLVAFF.

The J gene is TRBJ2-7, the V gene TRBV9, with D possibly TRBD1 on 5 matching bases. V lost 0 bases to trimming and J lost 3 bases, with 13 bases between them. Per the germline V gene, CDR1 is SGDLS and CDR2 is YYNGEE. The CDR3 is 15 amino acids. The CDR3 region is CASSVGPGFNYEQYF. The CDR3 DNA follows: TGTGCCAGCAGCGTAGGCCCAGGGTTTAACTACGAGCAGTACTTC.

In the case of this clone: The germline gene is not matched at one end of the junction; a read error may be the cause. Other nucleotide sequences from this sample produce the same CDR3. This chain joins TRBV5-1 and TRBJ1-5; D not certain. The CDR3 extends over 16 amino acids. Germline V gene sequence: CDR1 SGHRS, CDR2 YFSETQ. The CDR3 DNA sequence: TGCGCTAGCAGCTTAAGTTGGGAACGAAGCAATCAGCCCCAGCATTTT. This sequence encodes CASSLSWERSNQPQHF.

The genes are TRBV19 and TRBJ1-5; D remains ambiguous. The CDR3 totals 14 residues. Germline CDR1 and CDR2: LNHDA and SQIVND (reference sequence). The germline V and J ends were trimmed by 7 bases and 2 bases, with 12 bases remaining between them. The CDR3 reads CASTPSSGNQPQHF. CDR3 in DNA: TGTGCCAGTACTCCATCGTCGGGCAATCAGCCCCAGCATTTT.

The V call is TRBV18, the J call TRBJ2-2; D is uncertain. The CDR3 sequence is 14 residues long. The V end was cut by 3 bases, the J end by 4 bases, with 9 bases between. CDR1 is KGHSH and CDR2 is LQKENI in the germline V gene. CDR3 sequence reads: CASSPPLGTGELFF. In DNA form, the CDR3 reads TGTGCCAGCTCACCCCCCCTAGGCACCGGGGAGCTGTTTTTT.

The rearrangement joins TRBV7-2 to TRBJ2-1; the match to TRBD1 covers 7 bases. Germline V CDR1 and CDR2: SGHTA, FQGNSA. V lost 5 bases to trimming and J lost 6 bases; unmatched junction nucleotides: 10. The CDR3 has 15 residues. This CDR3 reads CASSAQGILGNEQFF. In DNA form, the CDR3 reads TGTGCCAGCAGCGCACAGGGGATCCTAGGCAATGAGCAGTTCTTC.

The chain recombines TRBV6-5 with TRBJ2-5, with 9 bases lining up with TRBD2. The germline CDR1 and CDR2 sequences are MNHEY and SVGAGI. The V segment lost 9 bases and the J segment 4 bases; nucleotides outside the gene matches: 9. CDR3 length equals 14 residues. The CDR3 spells CASTSAGGGETQYF. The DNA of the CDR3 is TGTGCCAGTACCTCAGCGGGGGGCGGAGAGACCCAGTACTTC.

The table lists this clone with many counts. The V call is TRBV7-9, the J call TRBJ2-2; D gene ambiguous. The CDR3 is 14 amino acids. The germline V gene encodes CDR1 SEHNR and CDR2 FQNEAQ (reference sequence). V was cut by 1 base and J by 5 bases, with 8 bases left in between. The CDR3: CASSLGATTGELFF. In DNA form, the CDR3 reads TGTGCCAGCAGCTTAGGGGCCACGACCGGGGAGCTGTTTTTT.

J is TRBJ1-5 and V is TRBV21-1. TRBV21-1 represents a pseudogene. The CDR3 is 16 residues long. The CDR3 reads CASKPASTGRNQPQHF. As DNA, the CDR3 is TGTGCCAGTAAACCCGCCTCAACAGGGAGGAATCAGCCCCAGCATTTT.

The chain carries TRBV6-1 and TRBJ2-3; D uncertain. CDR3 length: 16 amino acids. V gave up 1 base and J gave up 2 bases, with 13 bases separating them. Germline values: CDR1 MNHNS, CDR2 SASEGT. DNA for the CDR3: TGTGCCAGCAGTGAAGGAGACTCCGGATTCACAGATACGCAGTATTTT. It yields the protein CASSEGDSGFTDTQYF.

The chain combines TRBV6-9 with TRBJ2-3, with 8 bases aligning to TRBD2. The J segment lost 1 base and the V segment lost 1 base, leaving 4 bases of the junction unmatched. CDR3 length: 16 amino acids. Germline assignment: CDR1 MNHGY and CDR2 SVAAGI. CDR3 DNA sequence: TGTGCCAGCAGTTATTGGCGGCGGGGGGGCACAGATACGCAGTATTTT. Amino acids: CASSYWRRGGTDTQYF.

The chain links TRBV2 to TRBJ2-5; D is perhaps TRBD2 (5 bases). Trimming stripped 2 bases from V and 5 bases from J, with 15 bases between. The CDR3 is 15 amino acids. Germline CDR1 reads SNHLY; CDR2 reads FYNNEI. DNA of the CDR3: TGTGCCAGCAGTGAATTTGGACGAAGAGGGGAGACCCAGTACTTC. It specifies CASSEFGRRGETQYF.

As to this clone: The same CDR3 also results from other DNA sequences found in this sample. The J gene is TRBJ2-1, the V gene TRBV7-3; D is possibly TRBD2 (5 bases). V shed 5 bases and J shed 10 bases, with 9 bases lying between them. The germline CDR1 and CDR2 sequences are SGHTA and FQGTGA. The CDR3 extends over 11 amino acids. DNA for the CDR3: TGTGCCAGCAGCCGCGGCGGGGAGCAGTTCTTC. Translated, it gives CASSRGGEQFF.

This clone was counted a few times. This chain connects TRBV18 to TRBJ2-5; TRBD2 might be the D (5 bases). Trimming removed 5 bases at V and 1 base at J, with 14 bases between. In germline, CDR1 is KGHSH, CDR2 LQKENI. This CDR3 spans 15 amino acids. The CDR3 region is CASSAVGLFQETQYF. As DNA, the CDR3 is TGTGCCAGCTCAGCGGTAGGACTGTTCCAAGAGACCCAGTACTTC.

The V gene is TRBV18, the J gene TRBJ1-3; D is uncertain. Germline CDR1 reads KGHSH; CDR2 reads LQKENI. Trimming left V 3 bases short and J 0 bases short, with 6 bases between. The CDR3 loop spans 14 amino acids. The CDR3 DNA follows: TGTGCCAGCTCACCGGGATACTCTGGAAACACCATATATTTT. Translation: CASSPGYSGNTIYF.

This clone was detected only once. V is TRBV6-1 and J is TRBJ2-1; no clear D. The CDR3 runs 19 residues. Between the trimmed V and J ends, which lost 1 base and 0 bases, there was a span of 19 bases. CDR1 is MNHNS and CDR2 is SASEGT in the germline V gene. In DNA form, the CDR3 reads TGTGCCAGCAGTGAAGGAATTCGACAACTTTCCTTCTCCTACAATGAGCAGTTCTTC. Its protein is CASSEGIRQLSFSYNEQFF.

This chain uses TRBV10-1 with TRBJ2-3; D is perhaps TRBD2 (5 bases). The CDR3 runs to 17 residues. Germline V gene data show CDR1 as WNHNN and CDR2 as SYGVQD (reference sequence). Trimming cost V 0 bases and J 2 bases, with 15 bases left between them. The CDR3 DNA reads TGCGCCAGCAGTGAGTCGACGGGGTTGGCGTCCACAGATACGCAGTATTTT. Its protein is CASSESTGLASTDTQYF.

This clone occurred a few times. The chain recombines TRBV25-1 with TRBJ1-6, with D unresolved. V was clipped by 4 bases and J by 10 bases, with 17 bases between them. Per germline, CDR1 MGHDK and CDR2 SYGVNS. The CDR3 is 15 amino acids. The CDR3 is CASSVALGPDSPLHF. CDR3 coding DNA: TGTGCCAGCAGTGTGGCCCTGGGTCCGGACTCACCCCTCCACTTT.

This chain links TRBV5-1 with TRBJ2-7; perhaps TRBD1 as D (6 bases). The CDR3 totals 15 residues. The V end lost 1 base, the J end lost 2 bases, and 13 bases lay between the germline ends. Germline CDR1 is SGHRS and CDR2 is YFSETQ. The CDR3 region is CASSLSEGTTYEQYF. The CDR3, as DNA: TGCGCCAGCAGCTTGAGTGAGGGGACAACCTACGAGCAGTACTTC.

The CDR3 protein is CASSLANSPLHF. CDR3 DNA sequence: TGTGCCAGCAGTTTAGCCAATTCACCCCTCCACTTT. This rearrangement joins TRBV28 to TRBJ1-6; D is unclear. The CDR3 is 12 residues long. Germline V gene lookup returns CDR1 MDHEN and CDR2 SYDVKM. The V and J ends lost 2 bases and 7 bases respectively, with 3 bases between them.

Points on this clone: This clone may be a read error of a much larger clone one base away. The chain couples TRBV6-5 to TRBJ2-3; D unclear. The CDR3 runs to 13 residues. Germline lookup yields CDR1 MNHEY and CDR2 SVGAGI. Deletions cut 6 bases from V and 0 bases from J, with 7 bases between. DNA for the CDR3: TGTGCCAGCAGCTCGACTAGCACAGATACGCAGTATTTT. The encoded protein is CASSSTSTDTQYF.

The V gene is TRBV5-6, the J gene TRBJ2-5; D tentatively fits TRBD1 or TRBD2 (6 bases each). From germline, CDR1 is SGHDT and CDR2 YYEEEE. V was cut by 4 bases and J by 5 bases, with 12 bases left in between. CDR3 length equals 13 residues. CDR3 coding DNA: TGTGCCAGCAGCGCGGGACACGGGGAGACCCAGTACTTC. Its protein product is CASSAGHGETQYF.